These T cell receptor beta chains were read from a single sample in a study of T-cell reconstitution after alpha-beta-depleted transplantation in children. MiXCR, applied by TCRdb to the PCR reads, yields one record per CDR3 protein. The repertoire consists of about 98,000 distinct CDR3 sequences, with less than 6% occurring once and the leading ten covering approximately 6.6%. The starting material was PBMCs, mostly from graft donor cells, obtained 60 days after TCRalphabeta/CD19-depleted stem cell transplant. All receptors derive from a female patient aged 2-9 years who had a stem cell transplant for Fanconi anemia, so the T cells may come from the graft donor. Both conserved end residues are part of each CDR3. The D gene is left open where the match is weak. Size tells how often a clone was seen (once, few, many) or the class of an expanded clone, and some rows leave it out.

V gene	D gene	J gene	clone size	CDR3 DNA	CDR3 protein
TRBV5-1	.	TRBJ2-2	many	TGCGCCAGCAGCTCGGAGACTACCCACACCGGGGAGCTGTTTTTT	CASSSETTHTGELFF
TRBV9	.	TRBJ1-2	.	TGTGCCAGCAGCGGGGGCCTCGGAGATAACTATGGCTACACCTTC	CASSGGLGDNYGYTF
TRBV7-6	.	TRBJ2-5	.	TGTGCCAGCACCTTGCGGGAGACCCAGTACTTC	CASTLRETQYF
TRBV4-3	.	TRBJ2-2	few	TGCGCCAGCAGCCAAGAAGAAGAAGGGAGCGGGGAGCTGTTTTTT	CASSQEEEGSGELFF
TRBV7-9	.	TRBJ1-6	few	TGTGCCAGCAGTGACGGGCGATATTCACCCCTCCACTTT	CASSDGRYSPLHF
TRBV20-1	.	TRBJ1-1	.	TGCAGTGCTGGAGGAACGTTCGGCTCTGAAGCTTTCTTT	CSAGGTFGSEAFF
TRBV7-3	.	TRBJ2-1	many	TGTGCCAGCAGCTTAAGACCCGGCCTTAGGTTCGAGCCCACCTACAATGAGCAGTTCTTC	CASSLRPGLRFEPTYNEQFF
TRBV20-1	.	TRBJ2-5	few	TGCAGTGCTAGAGATCCCCGTCGAAGATGGACAGAAAGTATCAGCCAGTACTTC	CSARDPRRRWTESISQYF
TRBV20-1	TRBD2	TRBJ2-7	few	TGCAGTGCGGCAGCGGGGGTTTACACATACGAGCAGTACTTC	CSAAAGVYTYEQYF
TRBV6-1	.	TRBJ2-5	many	TGTGCCAGCAGTGTGGGCGGGACCCAGTACTTC	CASSVGGTQYF
TRBV20-1	.	TRBJ2-1	many	TGCAGTGCTAGAGATCCGGGTCTATTTTGGGAGCAGTTCTTC	CSARDPGLFWEQFF
TRBV7-2	TRBD1	TRBJ1-4	many	TGTGCCAGCCGGACAGGGGTTGATGAAAAACTGTTTTTT	CASRTGVDEKLFF
TRBV20-1	TRBD1	TRBJ2-2	few	TGCTGTGCTGGACTTCAGGGGGCGCATCTGAACACCGGGGAGCTGTTTTTT	CCAGLQGAHLNTGELFF
TRBV28	.	TRBJ1-6	many	TGTGCCAGCAGTTTATCACGAATCAAGGGAGTAACCTATAATTCACCCCTCCACTTT	CASSLSRIKGVTYNSPLHF
TRBV7-2	TRBD1	TRBJ2-7	.	TGTGCCAGCAGCCCTTTGACCGGGACAGGACATTCCTACGAGCAGTACTTC	CASSPLTGTGHSYEQYF
TRBV5-1	TRBD1	TRBJ1-1	many	TGCGCCAGCAGCTTGACCCCCGGGACAGGGGGCCGGAACACTGAAGCTTTCTTT	CASSLTPGTGGRNTEAFF
TRBV6-5	TRBD2	TRBJ2-1	many	TGTGCCAGCAGTTCCATAGCGGGAGGCGATGAGCAGTTCTTC	CASSSIAGGDEQFF
TRBV19	.	TRBJ2-5	many	TGTGCCAGTAGTAGATTGCGTCCGGGAATCCAGGAGACCCAGTACTTC	CASSRLRPGIQETQYF
TRBV7-9	.	TRBJ1-2	.	TGTGCCAGCAGCTTAGGGGCAAACTATGGCTACACCTTC	CASSLGANYGYTF
TRBV20-1	.	TRBJ1-5	few	TGCAGTGCTAGATTGGACTATTATAGCAATCAGCCCCAGCATTTT	CSARLDYYSNQPQHF
TRBV10-3	TRBD2	TRBJ2-5	few	TGTGCCATCAGTGAGTCCCCCCCCGGCGGGGGGCAAGAGACCCAGTACTTC	CAISESPPGGGQETQYF
TRBV28	TRBD1	TRBJ1-1	.	TGTGCCAGCACCTCGGGCGGACAGGGAAGAACTGAAGCTTTCTTT	CASTSGGQGRTEAFF
TRBV7-2	.	TRBJ2-2	many	TGTGCCAGCAGCTTAGGGTTGGGGAACACCGGGGAGCTGTTTTTT	CASSLGLGNTGELFF
TRBV3-1	.	TRBJ2-1	many	TGTGCCAGCAGTCCCGACAGGTTCGGTGAGCAGTTCTTC	CASSPDRFGEQFF